This T cell receptor beta chain is from a study of cytotoxic CD8 clonotypes in ibrutinib-treated CLL. Some clones are missing from TCRdb's copy, which holds only in-frame ones; the method was immunoSEQ multiplex PCR. The sample lists around 310,000 clones, around four fifths occurring once. The table lists this clone with a count of one. The CDR3 has 13 residues. The V gene's germline CDR1 is LNHDA and CDR2 SQIVND (reference sequence). The V and J ends lost 5 bases and 4 bases respectively, with 11 bases between them. The starting material was PBMCs, obtained before ibrutinib treatment. The origin of this receptor is a human donor with chronic lymphocytic leukemia. The chain joins TRBV19 to TRBJ2-5, with a tentative D call TRBD2 (6 bases). The DNA of the CDR3 is TGTGCCAGTAGTGCCGGGAGACGAGAGACCCAGTACTTC. Amino acid sequence: CASSAGRRETQYF. The whole variable domain, filled in from reference TRBV19 and TRBJ2-5, reads DGGITQSPKYLFRKEGQNVTLSCEQNLNHDAMYWYRQDPGQGLRLIYYSQIVNDFQKGDIAEGYSVSREKKESFPLTVTSAQKNPTAFYLCASSAGRRETQYFGPGTRLLVL.